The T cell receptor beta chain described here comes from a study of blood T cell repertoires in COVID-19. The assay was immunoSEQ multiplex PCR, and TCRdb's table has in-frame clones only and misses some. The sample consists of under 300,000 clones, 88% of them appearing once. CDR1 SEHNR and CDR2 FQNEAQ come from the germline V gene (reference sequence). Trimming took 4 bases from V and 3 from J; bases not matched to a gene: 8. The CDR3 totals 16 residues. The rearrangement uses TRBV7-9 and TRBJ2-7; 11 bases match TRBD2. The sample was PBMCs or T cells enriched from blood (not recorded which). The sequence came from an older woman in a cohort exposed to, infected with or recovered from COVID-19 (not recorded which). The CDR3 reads CASSSGSSGRFYEQYF. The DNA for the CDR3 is TGTGCCAGCAGCTCTGGCTCTAGCGGGAGGTTCTACGAGCAGTACTTC.